The 29 T cell receptor beta chains listed next were all sequenced from one sample in a study of blood T cells in healthy people across ages. The use of a sample-barcoded 5' primer and a J-beta primer mix characterized a second PCR of roughly 6 to 11 cycles. MiXCR was run by TCRdb on the 5' RACE reads, yielding one entry per CDR3 protein. The table has 920,000 or so distinct CDR3 sequences, 45% seen once. What was sequenced was blood. The receptor set was obtained from a woman in her sixties in good health.

The chain combines TRBV11-2 with TRBJ2-5; D is unresolved. This CDR3 is 11 amino acids long. CDR1 is SGHAT, CDR2 FQNNGV, per germline. V lost 4 bases to trimming and J lost 6 bases, with 6 bases between them. CDR3 residues: CASSSPQTQYF. The CDR3 bases are TGTGCCAGCAGCTCCCCCCAGACCCAGTACTTC.

The V call is TRBV12-3 or TRBV12-4, the J call TRBJ2-1, with 9 bases that match TRBD2. The V segment lost 4 bases and the J segment 10 bases; nucleotides outside the gene matches: 8. The CDR3 extends over 14 amino acids. This CDR3 reads CASSYLAGVGEQFF. The CDR3 nucleotides are TGTGCCAGCAGTTACTTAGCGGGAGTTGGGGAGCAGTTCTTC.

The chain employs TRBV6-1 and TRBJ2-5; D remains unclear. Germline V gene sequence: CDR1 MNHNS, CDR2 SASEGT. The length of the CDR3 is 17 residues. Trimming took off 4 bases at V and 1 base at J, with 19 bases between the two ends. The CDR3 protein is CASSGSWVTDGQETQYF. CDR3 DNA: TGTGCCAGCAGTGGGTCGTGGGTGACGGACGGCCAAGAGACCCAGTACTTC.

The sample holds a few counts of this clonotype. The V and J genes are TRBV29-1 and TRBJ2-1; 11 bases align to TRBD2. Germline V lookup: CDR1 SQVTM, CDR2 ANQGSEA. The CDR3 has 18 amino acids. V dropped 3 bases and J dropped 0; count of bases not matched to a gene: 10. For the CDR3, the DNA is TGCAGCGTTGAGGTCCCTAGCGGGAGGATTAGCTCCTACAATGAGCAGTTCTTC. Translated: CSVEVPSGRISSYNEQFF.

This sequence joins TRBV20-1 and TRBJ2-1; weak D call: TRBD2 (6 bases). Germline loops: CDR1 DFQATT, CDR2 SNEGSKA (reference sequence). V was clipped by 0 bases and J by 8 bases, with 14 bases between them. This CDR3 region has 14 residues. CDR3 coding DNA: TGCAGTGCTAGAGATCCCCGACTAGTATATGAGCAGTTCTTC. Translated, it gives CSARDPRLVYEQFF.

On this clonotype itself: A much larger clone lies one base from this, so it may be a read error. The genes are TRBV29-1 and TRBJ2-7; perhaps TRBD1 as D (6 bases). The germline V gene encodes CDR1 SQVTM and CDR2 ANQGSEA. V lost 4 bases and J 3 bases, leaving 16 bases between the germline ends. The CDR3 runs 14 residues. CDR3 region: CSVGGRGTNYEQYF. CDR3 DNA: TGCAGCGTTGGGGGGCGTGGGACAAACTACGAGCAGTACTTC.

This chain links TRBV4-1 with TRBJ2-5; D tentatively fits TRBD1 or TRBD2 (5 bases each). With the DNA end fitting TRBJ2-7 better, the J assignment may be wrong. The CDR3 sequence is 14 residues long. Germline assignment: CDR1 MGHRA and CDR2 YSYEKL. The CDR3 loop reads CASSQGGTNYEQYF. The DNA of the CDR3 is TGCGCCAGCAGCCAAGGTGGGACGAACTACGAGCAGTACTTC.

This clonotype was recorded a few times. The chain combines TRBV6-5 with TRBJ2-1, with TRBD2 identical over 7 bases. The CDR3 is made up of 15 amino acids. V dropped 2 bases and J dropped 3; count of bases not matched to a gene: 4. Germline-derived CDR1 and CDR2 are MNHEY and SVGAGI. Here the CDR3 DNA reads TGTGCCAGCAGTTACCAGGCTAGCGGCTACAATGAGCAGTTCTTC. Protein: CASSYQASGYNEQFF.

This clonotype was observed many times. V and J are TRBV11-2 and TRBJ2-7; no definite D call. Germline CDR1 and CDR2: SGHAT and FQNNGV. This CDR3 is 16 amino acids long. V was shortened by 4 bases and J by 5 bases, with 21 bases between the two germline ends. CDR3 sequence reads: CASSSPFRPSRNEQYF. The CDR3 DNA sequence: TGTGCCAGCAGCTCCCCGTTTCGGCCGAGTAGGAACGAGCAGTACTTC.

The V call is TRBV28, the J call TRBJ2-5; unclear D gene. Trimming left V 8 bases short and J 5 bases short, with 12 bases between. The CDR3 has 12 amino acids. Germline loops: CDR1 MDHEN, CDR2 SYDVKM. In DNA, the CDR3 is TGTGCCAGCGGGTATAGCAGGGAGACCCAGTACTTC. It is translated as CASGYSRETQYF.

This clonotype occurred once. The rearrangement uses TRBV3-1 and TRBJ2-7, with D unresolved. The V end lost 1 base, the J end lost 0 bases, and 19 bases lay between the germline ends. CDR1 is LGHDT, CDR2 YNNKEL, per germline (reference sequence). The CDR3 covers 18 residues. The chain's CDR3 is CASSQGRAPSGISYEQYF. The CDR3 coding sequence is TGTGCCAGCAGCCAAGGAAGGGCCCCTAGTGGGATCTCCTACGAGCAGTACTTC.

The rearrangement joins TRBV5-6 to TRBJ2-4; D unresolved. The CDR3 covers 14 residues. Trimming took off 4 bases at V and 6 bases at J, with 14 bases between the two ends. Germline-derived CDR1 and CDR2 are SGHDT and YYEEEE. The CDR3 protein is CASSPGLVLNIQYF. CDR3 nucleotide sequence: TGTGCCAGCAGCCCCGGATTGGTACTAAACATTCAGTACTTC.

CDR3 nucleotide sequence: TGTGCCAGCAGATCTTTTAAGCCCCTCCGGACTAGCGGGTCTTACGAGCAGTACTTC. Residues: CASRSFKPLRTSGSYEQYF. This chain joins TRBV27 and TRBJ2-4, with TRBD2 identical over 11 bases. The J call is uncertain, as TRBJ2-7 better fits the DNA end. This CDR3 has 19 amino acids. The germline gives CDR1 MNHEY, CDR2 SMNVEV (reference sequence).

The CDR3 sequence is CASSPPRTGIRPNLGEQYF. CDR3 bases: TGTGCCAGCAGTCCCCCTAGGACAGGAATCAGGCCAAATTTAGGCGAGCAGTACTTC. V usage is TRBV27 and J usage is TRBJ2-5; the match to TRBD1 covers 7 bases. The J call may not be correct, given that the DNA end is closer to TRBJ2-7. CDR1 MNHEY and CDR2 SMNVEV come from the germline V gene (reference sequence). CDR3 length: 19 amino acids.

The chain has TRBV11-2 and TRBJ2-3; TRBD2 aligns across 11 bases. CDR1 is SGHAT and CDR2 is FQNNGV in the germline V gene. V trimming: 3 bases; J trimming: 2 bases; junction bases outside the gene matches: 10. This CDR3 comprises 18 residues. The CDR3 protein is CASSFVLLAGGPTDTQYF. The CDR3 coding sequence is TGTGCCAGCAGCTTTGTTCTCCTAGCGGGAGGCCCCACAGATACGCAGTATTTT. Full variable domain (outside the CDR3, taken from reference TRBV11-2 and TRBJ2-3): EAGVAQSPRYKIIEKRQSVAFWCNPISGHATLYWYQQILGQGPKLLIQFQNNGVVDDSQLPKDRFSAERLKGVDSTLKIQPAKLEDSAVYLCASSFVLLAGGPTDTQYFGPGTRLTVL.

This clonotype was picked up a small number of times. The V and J genes are TRBV7-9 and TRBJ1-4, with a possible D match to TRBD1 (6 bases). The CDR3 spans 13 residues. Per the germline V gene, CDR1 is SEHNR and CDR2 is FQNEAQ (reference sequence). Trimming left V 8 bases short and J 8 bases short, with 15 bases between. CDR3 amino acids: CASEGGPREKLFF. The CDR3 DNA reads TGTGCCAGCGAGGGGGGGCCTCGAGAAAAACTGTTTTTT. The whole variable domain, remainder taken from reference TRBV7-9 and TRBJ1-4, is DTGVSQNPRHKITKRGQNVTFRCDPISEHNRLYWYRQTLGQGPEFLTYFQNEAQLEKSRLLSDRFSAERPKGSFSTLEIQRTEQGDSAMYLCASEGGPREKLFFGSGTQLSVL.

This clonotype occurred a few times. This rearrangement joins TRBV20-1 to TRBJ2-7; 11 bases agree with TRBD2. This CDR3 comprises 13 residues. V was clipped by 3 bases and J by 4 bases; unmatched bases: 2. Germline CDR1 is DFQATT and CDR2 is SNEGSKA (reference sequence). The DNA of the CDR3 is TGCAGTGCTAGTACTAGCGGGGGATACGAGCAGTACTTC. This encodes CSASTSGGYEQYF.

The chain is built from TRBV28 and TRBJ2-3; TRBD2 matches 9 bases. V lost 7 bases and J lost 8; bases outside the gene matches: 10. From germline, CDR1 is MDHEN and CDR2 SYDVKM. The CDR3 length is 14 residues. CDR3 sequence: CASKGGRVTGTQYF. The CDR3 DNA is TGTGCCAGCAAGGGCGGGAGGGTCACCGGTACGCAGTATTTT.

With respect to this clonotype: A much larger clone differs by one base, so this may be a read error. This chain joins TRBV18 and TRBJ2-3; no clear D gene. The CDR3 loop spans 13 amino acids. Per the germline V gene, CDR1 is KGHSH and CDR2 is LQKENI. The CDR3 region has the DNA TGTGCCGGCTCACCGAGTGGAACAGATACGCAGTATTTT. Its translation: CAGSPSGTDTQYF.

The chain uses TRBV20-1 and TRBJ1-6, with D unresolved. The V gene lost 1 base and the J gene lost 5 bases, with 9 bases spanning the gap. The CDR3 covers 14 residues. Germline V lookup: CDR1 DFQATT, CDR2 SNEGSKA (reference sequence). The CDR3, as DNA: TGCAGTGCTAGAGGGCATGGGGATAATTCACCCCTCCACTTT. It encodes CSARGHGDNSPLHF.

The chain combines TRBV12-3 or TRBV12-4 with TRBJ2-3; D assignment may be TRBD1 or TRBD2 (5 bases each). Trimming took off 4 bases at V and 0 bases at J, with 8 bases between the two ends. The CDR3 totals 14 residues. The CDR3 region has the DNA TGTGCCAGCAGTTACCGGGACAGCACAGATACGCAGTATTTT. Translated: CASSYRDSTDTQYF.

The rearrangement joins TRBV6-1 to TRBJ2-5; no definite D call. The CDR3 runs 15 residues. V lost 0 bases to trimming and J lost 0 bases, with 8 bases between them. Per the germline V gene, CDR1 is MNHNS and CDR2 is SASEGT. The CDR3 DNA sequence: TGTGCCAGCAGTGAAGCGCCCCAGTACCAAGAGACCCAGTACTTC. Amino acid sequence: CASSEAPQYQETQYF.

This rearrangement joins TRBV20-1 to TRBJ2-5, with 16 nucleotides matching TRBD2. From germline, CDR1 is DFQATT and CDR2 SNEGSKA (reference sequence). J was trimmed by 7 bases and V by 8 bases; bases with no gene match: 7. The CDR3 is 14 amino acids. CDR3 in amino acids: CSTTGLAGGGTQYF. DNA of the CDR3: TGCAGTACTACGGGACTAGCGGGAGGGGGGACCCAGTACTTC.

The rearrangement links TRBV20-1 to TRBJ2-1; 8 bases map to TRBD2. J was trimmed by 10 bases and V by 1 base; bases with no gene match: 15. Germline V gene data show CDR1 as DFQATT and CDR2 as SNEGSKA (reference sequence). This CDR3 comprises 16 residues. The CDR3 nucleotides are TGCAGTGCTAGAGTGGCCTTTCGGGGGGGACCCTACGAGCAGTTCTTC. Amino acids: CSARVAFRGGPYEQFF.

Only a few counts were recorded for this clonotype. The chain uses TRBV6-2 or TRBV6-3 and TRBJ1-2, with a weak D call TRBD1 (6 bases). The CDR3 contains 14 residues. Germline loops: CDR1 MNHEY, CDR2 SVGEGT. Trimming stripped 5 bases from V and 0 bases from J, with 10 bases between. Written as DNA, the CDR3 is TGTGCCAGCAGTCGGACAGCAGCTAACTATGGCTACACCTTC. Translating gives CASSRTAANYGYTF.

This clonotype was seen a handful of times. J is TRBJ2-3 and V is TRBV24-1; 7 bases map to TRBD1. The CDR3 loop spans 16 amino acids. Losses at the gene ends were 4 bases for V and 1 base for J; bases not matched to a gene: 7. CDR1 is KGHDR, CDR2 SFDVKD, per germline. Here the CDR3 reads CATSDPRGLGTDTQYF. The CDR3 DNA reads TGTGCCACCAGTGACCCTAGGGGGCTAGGCACAGATACGCAGTATTTT.

This clonotype was seen a few times. V is TRBV10-3 and J is TRBJ2-2; the match to TRBD2 covers 12 bases. The trim removed 8 bases at V and 7 bases at J, leaving 5 bases unmatched. Germline V CDR1 and CDR2: ENHRY, SYGVKD. CDR3 length: 14 amino acids. The CDR3 DNA reads as TGTGCCATCGGGACTAGCGGGTCGGACGGGGAGCTGTTTTTT. This codes for CAIGTSGSDGELFF.

V usage is TRBV4-2 and J usage is TRBJ1-2; perhaps TRBD1 as D (5 bases). The CDR3 contains 14 residues. CDR1 and CDR2 from the germline V gene are LGHNA and YNFKEQ. Deletions cut 0 bases from V and 4 bases from J, with 9 bases between. The CDR3 here is CASSQEQGGYGYTF. The CDR3 DNA follows: TGTGCCAGCAGCCAAGAGCAGGGTGGCTATGGCTACACCTTC.

As regards this clonotype: This may stem from a read error, because a much larger clone lies one nucleotide away. J is TRBJ1-2 and V is TRBV7-9, with D possibly matching TRBD1 (5 bases). Germline assignment: CDR1 SEHNR and CDR2 FQNEAQ (reference sequence). The CDR3 extends over 13 amino acids. Trimming took 5 bases from V and 8 from J, leaving 15 bases between them. The CDR3 sequence is CASSGVIGAGYTF. The CDR3 DNA reads TGTGCCAGCAGCGGGGTAATAGGGGCAGGCTACACCTTC.